This T cell receptor (beta chain) was sequenced for a study of cytomegalovirus exposure and HLA in healthy donors. Trimming removed 4 bases from V and 3 bases from J, with 15 bases in between. The CDR3 is 15 residues long. Germline V gene sequence: CDR1 SGHAT, CDR2 FQNNGV. The PCR ran on 60 Vbeta and 13 Jbeta primers. Repertoires were generated with immunoSEQ multiplex PCR, while TCRdb's copy carries only in-frame clones and drops some. The table lists 120,000 or so clones, less than 85% of them singletons. Comments on this clone: Its specificity is unknown.

Study-level points and caveats: Accurate HLA-A and HLA-B prediction from TCR beta sequences was reported for most subjects.

Material: PBMCs. The sequence was collected from a man aged 25 to 45 in good health and CMV-seropositive. V usage is TRBV11-2 and J usage is TRBJ2-5; D is possibly TRBD2 (6 bases). CDR3 in DNA: TGTGCCAGCAGCTCCCGACTAGAGAGGGAAGAGACCCAGTACTTC. Amino acid sequence: CASSSRLEREETQYF. Using reference TRBV11-2 and TRBJ2-5 for the parts outside the CDR3, the full variable domain is EAGVAQSPRYKIIEKRQSVAFWCNPISGHATLYWYQQILGQGPKLLIQFQNNGVVDDSQLPKDRFSAERLKGVDSTLKIQPAKLEDSAVYLCASSSRLEREETQYFGPGTRLLVL.